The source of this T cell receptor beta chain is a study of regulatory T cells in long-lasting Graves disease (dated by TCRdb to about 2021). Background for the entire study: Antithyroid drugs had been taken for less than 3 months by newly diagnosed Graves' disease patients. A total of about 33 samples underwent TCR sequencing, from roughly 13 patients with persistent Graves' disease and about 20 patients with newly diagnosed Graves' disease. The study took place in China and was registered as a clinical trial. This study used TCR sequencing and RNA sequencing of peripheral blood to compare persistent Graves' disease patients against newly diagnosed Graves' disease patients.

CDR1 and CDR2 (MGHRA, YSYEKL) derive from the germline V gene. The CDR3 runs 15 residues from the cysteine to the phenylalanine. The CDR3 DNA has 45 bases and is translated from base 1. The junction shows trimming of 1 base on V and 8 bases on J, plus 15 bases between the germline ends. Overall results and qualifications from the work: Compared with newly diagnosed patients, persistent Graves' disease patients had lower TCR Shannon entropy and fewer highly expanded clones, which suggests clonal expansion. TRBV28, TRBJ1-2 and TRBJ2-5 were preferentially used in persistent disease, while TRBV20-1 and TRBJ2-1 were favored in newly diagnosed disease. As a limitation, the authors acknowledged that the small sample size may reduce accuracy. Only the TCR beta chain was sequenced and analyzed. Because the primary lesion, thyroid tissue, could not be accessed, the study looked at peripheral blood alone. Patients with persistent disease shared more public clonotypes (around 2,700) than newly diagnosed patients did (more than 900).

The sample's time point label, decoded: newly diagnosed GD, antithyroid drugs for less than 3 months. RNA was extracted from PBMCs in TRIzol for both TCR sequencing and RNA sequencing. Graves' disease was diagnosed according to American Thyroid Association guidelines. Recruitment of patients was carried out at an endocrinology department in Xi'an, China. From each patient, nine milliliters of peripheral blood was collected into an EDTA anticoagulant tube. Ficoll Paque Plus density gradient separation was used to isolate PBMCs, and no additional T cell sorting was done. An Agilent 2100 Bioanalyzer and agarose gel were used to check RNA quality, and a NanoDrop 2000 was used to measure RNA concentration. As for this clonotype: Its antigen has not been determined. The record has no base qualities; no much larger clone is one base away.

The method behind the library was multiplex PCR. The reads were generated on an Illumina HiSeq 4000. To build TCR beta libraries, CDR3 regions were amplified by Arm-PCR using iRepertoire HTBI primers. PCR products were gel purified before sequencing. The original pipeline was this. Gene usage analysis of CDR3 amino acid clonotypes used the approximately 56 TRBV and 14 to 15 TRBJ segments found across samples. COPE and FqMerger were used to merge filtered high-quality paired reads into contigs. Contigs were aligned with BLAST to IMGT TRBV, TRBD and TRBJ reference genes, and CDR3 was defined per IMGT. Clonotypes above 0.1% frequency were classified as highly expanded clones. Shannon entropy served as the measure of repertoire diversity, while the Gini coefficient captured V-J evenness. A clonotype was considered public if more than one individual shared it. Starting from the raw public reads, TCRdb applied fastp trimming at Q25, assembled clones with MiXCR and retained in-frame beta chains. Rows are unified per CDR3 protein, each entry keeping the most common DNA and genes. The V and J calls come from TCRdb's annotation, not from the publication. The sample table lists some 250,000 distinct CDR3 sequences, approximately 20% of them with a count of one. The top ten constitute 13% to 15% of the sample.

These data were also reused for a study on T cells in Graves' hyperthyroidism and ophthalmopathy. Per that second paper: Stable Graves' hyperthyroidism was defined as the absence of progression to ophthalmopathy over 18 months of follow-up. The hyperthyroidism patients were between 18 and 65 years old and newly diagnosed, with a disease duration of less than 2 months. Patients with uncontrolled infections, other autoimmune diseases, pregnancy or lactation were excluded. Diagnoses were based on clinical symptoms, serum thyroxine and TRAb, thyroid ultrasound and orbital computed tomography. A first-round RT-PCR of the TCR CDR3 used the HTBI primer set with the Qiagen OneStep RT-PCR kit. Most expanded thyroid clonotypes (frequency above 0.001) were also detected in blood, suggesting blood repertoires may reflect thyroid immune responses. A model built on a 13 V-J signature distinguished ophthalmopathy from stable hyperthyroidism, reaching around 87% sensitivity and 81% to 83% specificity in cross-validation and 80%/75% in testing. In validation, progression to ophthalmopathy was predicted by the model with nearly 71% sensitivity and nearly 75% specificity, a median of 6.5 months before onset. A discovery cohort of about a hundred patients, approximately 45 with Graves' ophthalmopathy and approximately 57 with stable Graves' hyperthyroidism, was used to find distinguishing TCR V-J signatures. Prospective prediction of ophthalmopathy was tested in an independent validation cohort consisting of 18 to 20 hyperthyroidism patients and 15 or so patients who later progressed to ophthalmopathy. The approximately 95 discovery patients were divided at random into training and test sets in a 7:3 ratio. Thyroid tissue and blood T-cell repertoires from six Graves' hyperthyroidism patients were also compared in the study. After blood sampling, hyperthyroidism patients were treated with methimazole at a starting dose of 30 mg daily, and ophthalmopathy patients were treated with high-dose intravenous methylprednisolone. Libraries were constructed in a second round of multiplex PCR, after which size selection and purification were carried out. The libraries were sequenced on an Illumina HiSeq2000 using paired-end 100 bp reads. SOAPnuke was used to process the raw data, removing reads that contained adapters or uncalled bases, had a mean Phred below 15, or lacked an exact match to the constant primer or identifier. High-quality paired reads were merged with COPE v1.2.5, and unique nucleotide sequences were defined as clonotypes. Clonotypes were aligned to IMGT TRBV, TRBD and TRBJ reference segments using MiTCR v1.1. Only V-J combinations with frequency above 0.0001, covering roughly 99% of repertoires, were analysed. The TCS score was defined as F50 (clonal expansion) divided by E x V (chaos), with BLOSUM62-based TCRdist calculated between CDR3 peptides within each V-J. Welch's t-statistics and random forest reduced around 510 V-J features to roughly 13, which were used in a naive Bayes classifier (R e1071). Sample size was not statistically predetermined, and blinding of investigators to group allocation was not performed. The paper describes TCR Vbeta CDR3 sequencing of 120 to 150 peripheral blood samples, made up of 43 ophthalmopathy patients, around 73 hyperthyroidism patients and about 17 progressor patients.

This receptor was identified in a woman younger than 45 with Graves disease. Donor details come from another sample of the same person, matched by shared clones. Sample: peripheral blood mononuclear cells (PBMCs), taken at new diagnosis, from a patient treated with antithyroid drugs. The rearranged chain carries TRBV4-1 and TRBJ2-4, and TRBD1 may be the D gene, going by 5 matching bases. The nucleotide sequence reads TGCGCCAGCAGCCAAGTAGGGGCCCCTCGGGACATTCAGTACTTC. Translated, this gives CASSQVGAPRDIQYF.